This TCR beta chain is drawn from a study of cytomegalovirus exposure and HLA in healthy donors. Produced via immunoSEQ multiplex PCR; TCRdb's table is partial and in-frame only. The table shows approximately 270,000 clones, with 90% occurring only once. Trimming pared 4 bases from V and 6 bases from J, leaving 9 bases between. The germline gives CDR1 LNHDA, CDR2 SQIVND (reference sequence). This CDR3 spans 12 amino acids. The sequence was obtained from a woman in her late teens or twenties in good health and CMV-seronegative. The chain has TRBV19 and TRBJ1-2; the D gene is possibly TRBD1 (6 bases). The sequenced sample was PBMCs. CDR3 DNA sequence: TGTGCCAGTAGTAGGACAGATCATGGCTACACCTTC. Residues: CASSRTDHGYTF.